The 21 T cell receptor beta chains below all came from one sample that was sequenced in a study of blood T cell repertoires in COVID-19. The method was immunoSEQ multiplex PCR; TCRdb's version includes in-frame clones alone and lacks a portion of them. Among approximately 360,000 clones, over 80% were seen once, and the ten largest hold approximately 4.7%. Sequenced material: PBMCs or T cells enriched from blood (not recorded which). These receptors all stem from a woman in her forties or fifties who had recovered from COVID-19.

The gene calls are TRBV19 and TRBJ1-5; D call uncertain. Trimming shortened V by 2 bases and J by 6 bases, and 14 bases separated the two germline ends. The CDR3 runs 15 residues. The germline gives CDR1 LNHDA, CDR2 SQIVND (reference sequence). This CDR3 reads CASSISSGKAQPQHF. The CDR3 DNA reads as TGTGCCAGTAGTATATCCTCGGGAAAGGCTCAGCCCCAGCATTTT.

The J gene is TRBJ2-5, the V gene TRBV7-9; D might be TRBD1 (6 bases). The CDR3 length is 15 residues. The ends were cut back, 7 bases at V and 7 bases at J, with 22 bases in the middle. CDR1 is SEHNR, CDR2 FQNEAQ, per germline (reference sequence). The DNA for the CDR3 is TGTGCCAGCACCCAACAGGGCAGGGAGTCTTGGACCCAGTACTTC. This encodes CASTQQGRESWTQYF. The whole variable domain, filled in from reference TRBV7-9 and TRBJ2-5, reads DTGVSQNPRHKITKRGQNVTFRCDPISEHNRLYWYRQTLGQGPEFLTYFQNEAQLEKSRLLSDRFSAERPKGSFSTLEIQRTEQGDSAMYLCASTQQGRESWTQYFGPGTRLLVL.

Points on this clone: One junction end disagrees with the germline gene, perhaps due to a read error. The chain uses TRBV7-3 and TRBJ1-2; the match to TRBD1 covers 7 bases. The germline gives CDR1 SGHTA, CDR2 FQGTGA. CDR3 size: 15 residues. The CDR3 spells CASSLTGAKGYGYTF. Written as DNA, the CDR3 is TGTGCCAGCAGCCTAACAGGGGCCAAGGGGTATGGCTACACCTTC.

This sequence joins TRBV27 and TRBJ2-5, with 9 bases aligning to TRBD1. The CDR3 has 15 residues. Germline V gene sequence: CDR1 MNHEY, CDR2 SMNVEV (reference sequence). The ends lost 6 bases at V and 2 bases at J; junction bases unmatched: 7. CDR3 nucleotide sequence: TGTGCCAGCAGATCCGGGACAGGGATACAAGAGACCCAGTACTTC. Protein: CASRSGTGIQETQYF.

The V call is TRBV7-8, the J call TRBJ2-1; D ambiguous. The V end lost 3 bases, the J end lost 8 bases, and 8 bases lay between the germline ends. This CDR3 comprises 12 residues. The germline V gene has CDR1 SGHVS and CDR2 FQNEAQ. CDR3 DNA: TGTGCCAGCAGCTTTACATTTCATGAGCAGTTCTTC. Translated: CASSFTFHEQFF.

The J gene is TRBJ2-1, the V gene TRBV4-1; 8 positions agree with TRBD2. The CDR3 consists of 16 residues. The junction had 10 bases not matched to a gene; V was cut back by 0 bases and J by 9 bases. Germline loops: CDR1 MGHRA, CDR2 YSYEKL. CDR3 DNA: TGCGCCAGCAGCCAAGATCACAGCGGGAGCCGGGGTGAGCAGTTCTTC. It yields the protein CASSQDHSGSRGEQFF.

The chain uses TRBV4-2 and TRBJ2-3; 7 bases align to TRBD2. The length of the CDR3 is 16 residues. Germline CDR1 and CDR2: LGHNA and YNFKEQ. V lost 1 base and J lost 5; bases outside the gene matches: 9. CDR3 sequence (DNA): TGTGCCAGCAGCCAAGGGGGGACTACCCTCGGAGATACGCAGTATTTT. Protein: CASSQGGTTLGDTQYF.

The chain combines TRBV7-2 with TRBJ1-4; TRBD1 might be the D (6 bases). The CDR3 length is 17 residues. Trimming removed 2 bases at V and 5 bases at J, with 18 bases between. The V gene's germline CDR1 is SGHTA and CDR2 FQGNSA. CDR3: CASSLYLTGSGNEKLFF. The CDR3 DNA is TGTGCCAGCAGCTTATATCTCACAGGGTCGGGGAATGAAAAACTGTTTTTT.

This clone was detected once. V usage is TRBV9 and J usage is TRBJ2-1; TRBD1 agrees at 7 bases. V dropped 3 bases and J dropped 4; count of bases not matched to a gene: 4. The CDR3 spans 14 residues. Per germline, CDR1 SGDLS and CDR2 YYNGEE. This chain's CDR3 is CASSATGWYNEQFF. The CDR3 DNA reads TGTGCCAGCAGCGCGACAGGGTGGTACAATGAGCAGTTCTTC. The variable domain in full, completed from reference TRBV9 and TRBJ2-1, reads DSGVTQTPKHLITATGQRVTLRCSPRSGDLSVYWYQQSLDQGLQFLIQYYNGEERAKGNILERFSAQQFPDLHSELNLSSLELGDSALYFCASSATGWYNEQFFGPGTRLTVL.

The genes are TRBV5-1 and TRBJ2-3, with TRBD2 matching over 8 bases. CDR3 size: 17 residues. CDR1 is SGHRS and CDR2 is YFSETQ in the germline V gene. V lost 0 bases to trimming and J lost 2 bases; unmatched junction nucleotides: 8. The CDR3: CASSLVRGGGPTDTQYF. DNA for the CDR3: TGCGCCAGCAGCTTGGTTCGGGGGGGTGGACCCACAGATACGCAGTATTTT.

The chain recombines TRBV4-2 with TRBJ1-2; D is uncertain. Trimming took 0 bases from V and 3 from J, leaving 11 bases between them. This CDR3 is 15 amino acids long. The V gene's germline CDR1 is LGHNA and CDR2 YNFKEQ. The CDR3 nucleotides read TGTGCCAGCAGCCAAGATCTGTGGGGAGACTATGGCTACACCTTC. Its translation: CASSQDLWGDYGYTF.

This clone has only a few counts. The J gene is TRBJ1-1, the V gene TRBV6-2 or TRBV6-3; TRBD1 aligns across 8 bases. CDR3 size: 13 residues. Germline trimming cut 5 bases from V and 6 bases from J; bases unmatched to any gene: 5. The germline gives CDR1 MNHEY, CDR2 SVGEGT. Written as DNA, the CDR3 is TGTGCCAGCAGTCAACAGGGGGGCGCTGAAGCTTTCTTT. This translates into CASSQQGGAEAFF.

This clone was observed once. The CDR3 bases are TGTGCCAGCACCAACTCTGGGGCCAACGTCCTGACTTTC. It codes for CASTNSGANVLTF. The chain couples TRBV12-3 or TRBV12-4 to TRBJ2-6; D uncertain. V shed 7 bases and J shed 0 bases, with 4 bases lying between them. The CDR3 is 13 amino acids.

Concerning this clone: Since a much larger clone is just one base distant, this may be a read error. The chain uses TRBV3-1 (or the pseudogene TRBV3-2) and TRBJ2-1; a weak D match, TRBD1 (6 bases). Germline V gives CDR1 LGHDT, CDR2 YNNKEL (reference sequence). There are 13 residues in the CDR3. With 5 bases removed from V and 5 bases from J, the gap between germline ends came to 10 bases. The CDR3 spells CASSLDRNNEQFF. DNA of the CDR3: TGTGCCAGCAGCTTGGACAGAAACAATGAGCAGTTCTTC.

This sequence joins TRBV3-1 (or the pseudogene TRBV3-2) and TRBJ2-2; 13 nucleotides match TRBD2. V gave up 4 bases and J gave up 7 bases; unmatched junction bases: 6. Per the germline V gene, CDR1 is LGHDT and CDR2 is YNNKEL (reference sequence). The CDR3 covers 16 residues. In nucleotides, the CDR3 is TGTGCCAGCAGCCCGGGACTAGCGGGGAGGGTCGGGGAGCTGTTTTTT. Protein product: CASSPGLAGRVGELFF.

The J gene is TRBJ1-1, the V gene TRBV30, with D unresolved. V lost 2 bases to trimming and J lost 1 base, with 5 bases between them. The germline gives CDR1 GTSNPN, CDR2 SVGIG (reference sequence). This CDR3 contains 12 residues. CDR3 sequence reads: CAWSLPNTEAFF. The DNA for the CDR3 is TGTGCCTGGAGTCTCCCGAACACTGAAGCTTTCTTT.

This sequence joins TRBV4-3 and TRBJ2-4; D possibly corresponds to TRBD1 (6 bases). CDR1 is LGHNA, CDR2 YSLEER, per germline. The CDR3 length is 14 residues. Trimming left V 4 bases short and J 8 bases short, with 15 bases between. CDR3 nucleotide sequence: TGCGCCAGCAGCCTTGGACAGTATGTTGACATTCAGTACTTC. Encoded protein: CASSLGQYVDIQYF.

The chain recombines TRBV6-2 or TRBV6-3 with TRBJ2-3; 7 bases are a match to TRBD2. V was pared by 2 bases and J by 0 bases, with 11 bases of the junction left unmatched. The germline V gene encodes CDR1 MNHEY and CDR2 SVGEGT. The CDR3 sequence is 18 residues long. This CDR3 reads CASSYPAGTAASTDTQYF. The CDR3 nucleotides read TGTGCCAGCAGTTACCCAGCGGGGACCGCCGCTAGCACAGATACGCAGTATTTT.

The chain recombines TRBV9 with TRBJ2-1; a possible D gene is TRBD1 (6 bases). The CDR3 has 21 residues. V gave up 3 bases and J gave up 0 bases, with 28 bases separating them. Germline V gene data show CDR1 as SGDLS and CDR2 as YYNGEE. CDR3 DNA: TGTGCCAGCAGCGATAGAAAATTCCCAGGGGCCTACGAGAACTCCTACAATGAGCAGTTCTTC. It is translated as CASSDRKFPGAYENSYNEQFF.

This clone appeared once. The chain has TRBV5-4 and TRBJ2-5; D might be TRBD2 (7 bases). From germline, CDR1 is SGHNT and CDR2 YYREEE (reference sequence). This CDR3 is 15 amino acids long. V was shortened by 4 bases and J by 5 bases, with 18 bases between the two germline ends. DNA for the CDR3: TGTGCCAGCAGCCCTGAGACTAGGGGGGGGGAGACCCAGTACTTC. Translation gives CASSPETRGGETQYF.

CDR3 nucleotides: TGTGCCTGGAGCTGGGACATAAGCTCTGGAAACACCATATATTTT. Translating it yields CAWSWDISSGNTIYF. The V and J genes are TRBV30 and TRBJ1-3; possibly TRBD1 for D (6 bases). The V and J ends lost 3 bases and 0 bases respectively, with 12 bases between them. Germline CDR1 is GTSNPN and CDR2 is SVGIG (reference sequence). CDR3 length equals 15 residues. Combining the CDR3 with reference TRBV30 and TRBJ1-3 gives the whole variable domain SQTIHQWPATLVQPVGSPLSLECTVEGTSNPNLYWYRQAAGRGLQLLFYSVGIGQISSEVPQNLSASRPQDRQFILSSKKLLLSDSGFYLCAWSWDISSGNTIYFGEGSWLTVV.